The rows below give T cell receptor beta chains drawn from one sample of a study of control samples from healthy donors and cancer patients. Sequencing used immunoSEQ multiplex PCR; TCRdb keeps in-frame clones, though not all of them. The table shows about 180,000 clones, with over 85% occurring only once. The source material was blood. The receptors originated from a man between 25 and 39 years old in good health. Each CDR3 is given with its conserved first and last residue. A D gene is named only where the DNA matches it firmly. Size values are once, few and many counts, or a class for expanded clones, and some rows have none.

TRBJ1-1,TRBV29-1,.,.,CSASGETEAFF,TGCAGCGCATCAGGGGAGACTGAAGCTTTCTTT
TRBJ2-1,TRBV7-9,TRBD2,.,CASRPAGGGYNEQFF,TGTGCCAGCAGACCGGCGGGGGGCGGTTACAATGAGCAGTTCTTC
TRBJ2-1,TRBV11-3,TRBD1,.,CASSLGTGYNEQFF,TGTGCCAGCAGCCTCGGGACAGGTTACAATGAGCAGTTCTTC
TRBJ1-5,TRBV7-9,.,.,CASSDGQANQPQHF,TGTGCCAGCAGCGACGGCCAGGCTAATCAGCCCCAGCATTTT
TRBJ1-1,TRBV4-2,.,.,CASAGGGEDTEAFF,TGTGCCAGCGCGGGGGGGGGAGAGGACACTGAAGCTTTCTTT
TRBJ1-1,TRBV10-3,TRBD1,.,CAISGPGQGARTEAFF,TGTGCCATCAGTGGCCCAGGACAGGGGGCGCGAACTGAAGCTTTCTTT
TRBJ2-1,TRBV20-1,.,.,CSALNLGQFF,TGCAGTGCTCTTAATTTGGGGCAGTTCTTC
TRBJ1-2,TRBV19,TRBD1,.,CASIPTGGKYGYTF,TGTGCCAGTATACCGACAGGGGGGAAATATGGCTACACCTTC
TRBJ2-3,TRBV11-3,.,.,CASSLGRTTPDTQYF,TGTGCCAGCAGCTTAGGGCGTACTACGCCAGATACGCAGTATTTT
TRBJ1-3,TRBV3-1/TRBV3-2,.,.,CASSQGGGLGNTIYF,TGTGCCAGCAGCCAAGGAGGGGGGCTCGGAAACACCATATATTTT
TRBJ1-1,TRBV18,.,.,CASSPSLNTEAFF,TGTGCCAGCTCACCATCATTGAACACTGAAGCTTTCTTT
TRBJ1-2,TRBV30,TRBD1,.,CAWSTGDRGPYGYTF,TGTGCCTGGAGTACAGGGGACAGGGGGCCGTATGGCTACACCTTC
TRBJ1-1,TRBV30,TRBD1,.,CAWSPTRDRGKNTEAFF,TGTGCCTGGAGTCCAACAAGGGACAGGGGTAAGAACACTGAAGCTTTCTTT
TRBJ2-7,TRBV5-6,.,.,CASSLAKTYPYEQYF,TGTGCCAGCAGCTTGGCCAAGACGTACCCCTACGAGCAGTACTTC
TRBJ1-2,TRBV7-8,.,.,CASSSREGYGYTF,TGTGCCAGCAGCTCCAGGGAGGGCTATGGCTACACCTTC
TRBJ2-3,TRBV7-2,.,.,CASSLNRPGLPTDTQYF,TGTGCCAGCAGCTTAAACAGACCGGGACTCCCCACAGATACGCAGTATTTT
TRBJ1-3,TRBV7-8,.,.,CASSLTQTGNTIYF,TGTGCCAGCAGCTTAACACAGACGGGAAACACCATATATTTT
TRBJ2-5,TRBV5-1,TRBD1,.,CASSYTQGQETQYF,TGCGCCAGCAGCTACACACAGGGGCAAGAGACCCAGTACTTC
TRBJ2-1,TRBV12-3/TRBV12-4,.,once,CAARMREVNEQFF,TGTGCCGCTCGAATGCGCGAGGTAAATGAGCAGTTCTTC
TRBJ2-1,TRBV27,TRBD1,.,CAVQTGLNRGRRNEQFF,TGTGCCGTTCAGACGGGGCTTAACAGGGGGCGGAGGAATGAGCAGTTCTTC
TRBJ2-7,TRBV11-2,TRBD2,.,CASSGYGRAASYEQYF,TGTGCCAGCAGCGGTTACGGGAGGGCCGCGTCCTACGAGCAGTACTTC
TRBJ1-1,TRBV7-6,.,.,CASSYRPGQNTEAFF,TGTGCCAGCAGCTATCGACCGGGACAGAACACTGAAGCTTTCTTT
TRBJ1-6,TRBV6-6,.,.,CASSLGGTFNNSPLHF,TGTGCCAGCAGCCTCGGGGGGACGTTCAATAATTCACCCCTCCACTTT
TRBJ1-1,TRBV7-2,.,.,CASSLDAGGATEAFF,TGTGCCAGCAGCCTGGATGCGGGGGGGGCCACTGAAGCTTTCTTT
TRBJ2-4,TRBV6-2/TRBV6-3,.,.,CASSDGGAKNIQYF,TGTGCCAGCAGTGACGGGGGAGCCAAAAACATTCAGTACTTC
TRBJ1-2,TRBV4-1,.,.,CASSPLGSQRRNYGYTF,TGCGCCAGCAGCCCCCTGGGCTCCCAGAGGCGTAACTATGGCTACACCTTC
TRBJ2-1,TRBV11-2,TRBD2,.,CASSPRLAGGLEQFF,TGTGCCAGCAGCCCTCGACTAGCGGGGGGGCTTGAGCAGTTCTTC
TRBJ2-7,TRBV29-1,TRBD1,.,CSAGTGGRVPYEQYF,TGCAGCGCCGGGACAGGGGGCCGGGTTCCCTACGAGCAGTACTTC
TRBJ1-2,TRBV10-3,.,.,CAISATGTPYGYTF,TGTGCCATCAGTGCTACGGGGACCCCCTATGGCTACACCTTC
TRBJ2-6,TRBV12-3/TRBV12-4,.,.,CATSSGANVLTF,TGTGCCACCTCATCTGGGGCCAACGTCCTGACTTTC
TRBJ2-4,TRBV9,TRBD2,.,CASGTSGSSLAKNIQYF,TGTGCCAGCGGGACTAGCGGGAGTTCCCTAGCCAAAAACATTCAGTACTTC
TRBJ2-7,TRBV6-2/TRBV6-3,.,.,CASSYSMGNEQCF,TGTGCCAGCAGTTACTCGATGGGGAACGAGCAGTGCTTC
TRBJ2-2,TRBV6-1,TRBD1,.,CASSEVGTGGTGELFF,TGTGCCAGCAGTGAAGTGGGGACAGGGGGCACCGGGGAGCTGTTTTTT
TRBJ1-2,TRBV20-1,.,.,CSARGGRGYTF,TGCAGTGCTCGGGGAGGGAGGGGCTACACCTTC
TRBJ1-4,TRBV10-3,.,once,CAISEGWGEKLFF,TGTGCCATCAGTGAGGGATGGGGTGAAAAACTGTTTTTT
TRBJ1-6,TRBV7-9,TRBD1,.,CASSFTGGESPLHF,TGTGCCAGCAGCTTTACAGGGGGGGAATCACCCCTCCACTTT
TRBJ1-6,TRBV27,TRBD1,.,CASSLHLSTGGENSPLHF,TGTGCCAGCAGTCTCCACCTGTCGACAGGGGGCGAGAATTCACCCCTCCACTTT
TRBJ1-2,TRBV28,.,.,CASRFRQEESYGYTF,TGTGCCAGCAGATTCCGACAGGAAGAATCCTATGGCTACACCTTC
TRBJ2-1,TRBV27,.,.,CASSLSTAGPAKQFF,TGTGCCAGCAGTTTATCGACTGCTGGACCCGCGAAGCAGTTCTTC
TRBJ1-1,TRBV19,.,.,CASSKEGTEAFF,TGTGCCAGTAGCAAGGAGGGCACTGAAGCTTTCTTT
TRBJ1-1,TRBV9,.,.,CASSVEDTEAFF,TGTGCCAGCAGCGTAGAGGACACTGAAGCTTTCTTT
TRBJ2-7,TRBV5-4,.,.,CASSTDLFGEQYF,TGTGCCAGCAGCACGGACTTATTTGGCGAGCAGTACTTC
TRBJ2-3,TRBV5-6,TRBD1,.,CASSLKTGQGPDTQYF,TGTGCCAGCAGTTTGAAAACCGGACAGGGCCCAGATACGCAGTATTTT
TRBJ2-3,TRBV5-1,.,.,CASSLNSAASSTDTQYF,TGCGCCAGCAGCTTGAATAGCGCGGCTAGTAGCACAGATACGCAGTATTTT
TRBJ1-4,TRBV5-1,.,.,CASGPYSTNEKLFF,TGCGCCAGCGGTCCGTATTCAACTAATGAAAAACTGTTTTTT
TRBJ2-7,TRBV11-2,.,.,CASSLGGVEQYF,TGTGCCAGCAGCTTAGGCGGCGTGGAACAGTACTTC
TRBJ2-7,TRBV6-2/TRBV6-3,.,once,CASSYGGPSYEQYF,TGTGCCAGCAGTTACGGGGGGCCCTCCTACGAGCAGTACTTC
TRBJ1-1,TRBV4-2,.,.,CASSQVRGDYTEAFF,TGTGCCAGCAGCCAAGTGCGGGGGGATTACACTGAAGCTTTCTTT
TRBJ2-3,TRBV30,TRBD2,.,CAWTRGLATDTQYF,TGTGCCTGGACCCGCGGACTAGCCACAGATACGCAGTATTTT
TRBJ2-7,TRBV11-2,.,few,CASSLLGYSYEQYF,TGTGCCAGCAGCCTGCTGGGGTACTCCTACGAGCAGTACTTC
TRBJ1-6,TRBV11-2,.,once,CASRKTGRSNSPLHF,TGTGCCAGCAGGAAGACAGGACGCTCTAATTCACCCCTCCACTTT
TRBJ1-6,TRBV30,.,.,CAWSVRGRLNSPLHF,TGTGCCTGGAGTGTACGCGGCAGACTGAATTCACCCCTCCACTTT
TRBJ2-1,TRBV27,.,.,CASSHDRYNEQFF,TGTGCCAGCAGTCACGACAGGTACAATGAGCAGTTCTTC
TRBJ1-6,TRBV6-1,.,.,CASSEALRRLNSPLHF,TGTGCCAGCAGTGAAGCGCTACGGCGACTGAATTCACCCCTCCACTTT
TRBJ1-1,TRBV27,.,.,CASSYGTTTEAFF,TGTGCCAGCAGTTATGGGACGACCACTGAAGCTTTCTTT
TRBJ2-6,TRBV11-3,.,.,CASSLEAGQISGANVLTF,TGTGCCAGCAGCTTAGAGGCGGGACAGATCTCTGGGGCCAACGTCCTGACTTTC
TRBJ1-5,TRBV7-2,.,.,CASSLEGGVGQPQHF,TGTGCCAGCAGCTTAGAGGGAGGGGTCGGTCAGCCCCAGCATTTT
TRBJ1-5,TRBV2,.,.,CASSIQGASNQPQHF,TGTGCCAGCAGCATACAGGGTGCAAGCAATCAGCCCCAGCATTTT